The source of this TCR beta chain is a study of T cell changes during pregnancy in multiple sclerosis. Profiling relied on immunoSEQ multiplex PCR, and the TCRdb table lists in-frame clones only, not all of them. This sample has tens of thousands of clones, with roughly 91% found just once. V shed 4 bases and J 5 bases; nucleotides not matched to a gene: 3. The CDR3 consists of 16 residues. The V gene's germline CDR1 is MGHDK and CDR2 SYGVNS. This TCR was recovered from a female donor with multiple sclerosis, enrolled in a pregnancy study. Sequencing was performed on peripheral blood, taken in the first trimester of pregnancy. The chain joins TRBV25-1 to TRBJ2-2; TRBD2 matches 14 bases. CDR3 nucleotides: TGTGCCAGCAGTGGGGGACTAGCGGGAGTAACCGGGGAGCTGTTTTTT. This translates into CASSGGLAGVTGELFF.